This TCR beta chain was found in a study of T cell responses to AZD1222 COVID-19 vaccine. Germline V gives CDR1 MDHEN, CDR2 SYDVKM. The V gene lost 4 bases and the J gene lost 4 bases, with 10 bases spanning the gap. CDR3 length: 13 amino acids. The repertoire was sequenced with immunoSEQ multiplex PCR; TCRdb's copy has only in-frame clones and lacks some. This repertoire shows about 140,000 clones, around 89% found once; its top ten account for 3% to 3.5%. Sequences were derived from peripheral blood, sampled 28 days after the second AZD1222 dose. The clonotype originates from an adult who received the AZD1222 COVID-19 vaccine. This chain connects TRBV28 to TRBJ1-2; D is uncertain. The CDR3 DNA reads TGTGCCAGCAGTTCAAACACCTTCTATGGCTACACCTTC. Its protein product is CASSSNTFYGYTF.